This T cell receptor beta chain comes out of a study of tumor and adjacent non-tumor tissue in lung cancer (dated by TCRdb to 2017 to 2018). Context from the whole study: By cancer type, the cohort comprised eleven to twelve adenocarcinoma patients, a couple of squamous cell carcinoma patients and 1 small cell lung cancer patient. Ages among the 15 or so patients ranged from about 30 to 80 years, there were around ten men and 5 women, and disease was at TNM stage I to III. In total, sequencing yielded 125,075,908 productive TCRbeta reads, which works out to an average of about 4 million reads per sample. Using bulk TCRbeta repertoires from some 16 lung cancer patients, the study set lung tumor tissue side by side with matched distant non-tumor lung tissue. For each patient, one tumor sample and one normal lung sample were taken, giving some 33 paired specimens that underwent TCRbeta CDR3 sequencing. Study-level results and caveats: Because peripheral blood was not sequenced, blood TCRbeta repertoires in the lung cancer patients of the study were not examined. Tumor tissue showed significantly higher TCR diversity (inverse Simpson) than normal lung tissue, at 431.37 vs 166.20 (P = 0.0075, Mann-Whitney U test). Neither the sequencing platform nor unique molecular identifiers are named or mentioned anywhere in the methods. Only approximately 14 patients were included in the cohort, and the need for larger samples and more detailed clinical data was noted by the authors. Younger patients had significantly higher TCR diversity, and higher tumor TCR diversity was associated with shorter overall and disease-free survival. A significantly larger cumulative share of the repertoire was made up by the top 100 clones in normal lung than in tumor tissue.

Including cysteine and phenylalanine, the CDR3 has 12 amino acids. Only the CDR3 part of the read is kept: 36 bases, read in frame from the first base. The germline V gene (reference sequence) specifies GTSNPN as CDR1 and SVGIG as CDR2. RNA was isolated from bulk, unsorted tissue, and RNA quality was assessed with a NanoDrop ND-1000 and an Agilent 2100. Distant non-tumor tissue taken more than 3 cm from the tumor edge was used as the normal lung sample. Donors were newly diagnosed lung cancer patients admitted for thoracic surgery in China between August and November 2014, without prior chemotherapy. Patients who had received previous radiotherapy or chemotherapy, or who had another concurrent cancer, were excluded from the study. Surgical tissue pieces of about 1-2.1 cm3 were preserved in RNAlater solution and stored at -80 °C until use. Points on this clonotype: Its antigen remains unidentified. Just one base apart from a much larger clone, this may be a read error.

Receptor amplification or capture employed multiplex PCR. The instrument was an Illumina HiSeq 2500. TCRbeta libraries were constructed through three rounds of nested PCR with primers (Table S4) according to protocols adapted from ARM-PCR. Before sequencing, PCR products in the 200-500 bp range were cut out of the gel and cleaned up using the QIAquick gel extraction kit. The authors' pipeline ran thus. Trimmomatic was used to clean the reads, FLASH was used to merge the reads into complete CDR3 sequences, and MiTCR was used to assign the reads to V(D)J germline segments. Clonal diversity was computed as the inverse Simpson's index with VDJtools. In-frame sequences without a premature stop codon were defined as productive reads. TCRdb reprocessing: public reads trimmed at Q25 with fastp, clones called with MiXCR, in-frame beta chains kept. Each record represents a unique CDR3 protein, reported with the most common genes and DNA among its rows. For this entry, the V and J calls and clone size follow TCRdb and not the study's own pipeline. Present in this sample are 98,000 or so distinct CDR3 sequences, more than 80% of which were seen just once. The ten most abundant clones make up less than 40% of the sample.

The sequence is built from TRBV30 and TRBJ2-3, with no confidently assigned D gene. The sequencing sample was made of distant non-tumor lung tissue. The TCR comes from a man in his fifties or sixties with small cell lung cancer. The DNA reads TGTGCCTGGACGCTTAGCACAGATACGCTGTATTTT. It is translated as CAWTLSTDTLYF.